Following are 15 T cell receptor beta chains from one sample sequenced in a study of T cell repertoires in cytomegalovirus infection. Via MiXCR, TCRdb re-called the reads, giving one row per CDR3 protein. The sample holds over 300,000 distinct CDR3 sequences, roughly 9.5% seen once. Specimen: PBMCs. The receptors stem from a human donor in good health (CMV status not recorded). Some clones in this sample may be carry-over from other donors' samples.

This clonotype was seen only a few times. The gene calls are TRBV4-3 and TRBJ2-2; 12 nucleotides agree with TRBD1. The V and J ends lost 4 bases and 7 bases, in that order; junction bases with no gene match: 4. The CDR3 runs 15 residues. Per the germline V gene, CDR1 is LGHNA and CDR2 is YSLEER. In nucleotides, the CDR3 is TGCGCCAGCAGCCCGGGACAGGGGGCAATCGGGGAGCTGTTTTTT. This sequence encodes CASSPGQGAIGELFF.

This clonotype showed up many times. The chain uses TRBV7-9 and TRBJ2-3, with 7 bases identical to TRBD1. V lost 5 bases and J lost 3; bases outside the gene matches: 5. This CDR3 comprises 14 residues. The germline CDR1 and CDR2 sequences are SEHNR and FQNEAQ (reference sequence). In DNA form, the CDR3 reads TGTGCCAGCAGCCCCGGACAGGTGACAGATACGCAGTATTTT. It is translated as CASSPGQVTDTQYF.

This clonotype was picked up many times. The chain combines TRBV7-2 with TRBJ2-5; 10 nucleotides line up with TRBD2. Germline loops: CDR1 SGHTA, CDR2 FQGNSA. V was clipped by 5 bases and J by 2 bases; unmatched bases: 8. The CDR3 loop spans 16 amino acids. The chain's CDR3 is CASSRASGSPQETQYF. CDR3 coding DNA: TGTGCCAGCAGCCGTGCTAGCGGGAGCCCTCAAGAGACCCAGTACTTC. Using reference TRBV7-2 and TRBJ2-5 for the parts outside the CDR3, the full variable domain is GAGVSQSPSNKVTEKGKDVELRCDPISGHTALYWYRQSLGQGLEFLIYFQGNSAPDKSGLPSDRFSAERTGGSVSTLTIQRTQQEDSAVYLCASSRASGSPQETQYFGPGTRLLVL.

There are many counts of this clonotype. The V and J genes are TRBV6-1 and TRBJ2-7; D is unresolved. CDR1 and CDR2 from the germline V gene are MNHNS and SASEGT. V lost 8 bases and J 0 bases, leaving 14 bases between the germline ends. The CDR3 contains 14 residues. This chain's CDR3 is CASEWAISSYEQYF. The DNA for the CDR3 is TGTGCCAGCGAGTGGGCAATAAGCTCCTACGAGCAGTACTTC.

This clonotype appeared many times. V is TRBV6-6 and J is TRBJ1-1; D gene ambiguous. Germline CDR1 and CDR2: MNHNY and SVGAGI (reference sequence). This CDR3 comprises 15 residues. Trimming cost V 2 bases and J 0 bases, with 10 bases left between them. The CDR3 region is CASSYEETVNTEAFF. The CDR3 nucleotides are TGTGCCAGCAGTTACGAAGAGACGGTGAACACTGAAGCTTTCTTT.

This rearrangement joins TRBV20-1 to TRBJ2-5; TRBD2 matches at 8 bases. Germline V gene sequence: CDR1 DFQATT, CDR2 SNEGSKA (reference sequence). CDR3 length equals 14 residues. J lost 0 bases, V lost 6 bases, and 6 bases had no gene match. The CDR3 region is CSAVSGEYQETQYF. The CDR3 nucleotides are TGCAGTGCCGTTAGCGGGGAGTACCAAGAGACCCAGTACTTC.

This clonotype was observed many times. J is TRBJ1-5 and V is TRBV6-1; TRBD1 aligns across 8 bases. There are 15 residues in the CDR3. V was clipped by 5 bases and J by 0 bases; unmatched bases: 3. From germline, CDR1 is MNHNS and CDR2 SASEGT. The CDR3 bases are TGTGCCAGCAGTCACGGACAGGGTAGCAATCAGCCCCAGCATTTT. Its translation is CASSHGQGSNQPQHF.

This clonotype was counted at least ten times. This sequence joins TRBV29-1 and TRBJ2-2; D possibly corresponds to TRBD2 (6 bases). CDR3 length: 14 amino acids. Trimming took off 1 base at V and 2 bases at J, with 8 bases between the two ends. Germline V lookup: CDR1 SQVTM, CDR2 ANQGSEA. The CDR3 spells CSVEGRGNTGELFF. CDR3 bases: TGCAGCGTTGAAGGGCGGGGTAACACCGGGGAGCTGTTTTTT.

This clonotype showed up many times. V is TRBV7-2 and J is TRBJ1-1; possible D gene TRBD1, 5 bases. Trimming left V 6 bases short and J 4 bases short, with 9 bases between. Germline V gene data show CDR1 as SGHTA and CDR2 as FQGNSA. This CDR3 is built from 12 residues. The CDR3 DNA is TGTGCCAGCAGTCGGGACGGCACTGAAGCTTTCTTT. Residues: CASSRDGTEAFF.

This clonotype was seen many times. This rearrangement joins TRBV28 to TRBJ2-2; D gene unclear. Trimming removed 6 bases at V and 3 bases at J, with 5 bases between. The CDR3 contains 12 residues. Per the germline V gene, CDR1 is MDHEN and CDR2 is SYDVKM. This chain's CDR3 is CASRRDTGELFF. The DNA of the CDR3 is TGTGCCAGCAGGAGAGACACCGGGGAGCTGTTTTTT.

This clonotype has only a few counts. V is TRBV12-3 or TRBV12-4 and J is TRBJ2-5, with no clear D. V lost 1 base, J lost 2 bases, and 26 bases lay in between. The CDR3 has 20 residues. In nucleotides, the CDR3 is TGTGCCAGCAGTTTAGAGGGCCCCGGTTGGTTGACATCACAGCAAGAGACCCAGTACTTC. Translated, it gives CASSLEGPGWLTSQQETQYF.

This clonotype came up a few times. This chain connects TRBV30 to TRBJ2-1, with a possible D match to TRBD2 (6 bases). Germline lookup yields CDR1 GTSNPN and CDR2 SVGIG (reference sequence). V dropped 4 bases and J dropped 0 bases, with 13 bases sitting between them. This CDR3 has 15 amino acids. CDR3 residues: CAWKTSSGSYNEQFF. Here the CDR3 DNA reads TGTGCCTGGAAAACTAGCTCGGGCTCCTACAATGAGCAGTTCTTC.

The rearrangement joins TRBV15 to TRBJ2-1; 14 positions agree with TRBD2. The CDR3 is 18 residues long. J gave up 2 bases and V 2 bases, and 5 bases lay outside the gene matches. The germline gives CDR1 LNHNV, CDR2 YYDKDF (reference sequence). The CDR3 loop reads CATSRSGTSGRAYNEQFF. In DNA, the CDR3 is TGTGCCACCAGCAGATCAGGGACTAGCGGGAGAGCCTACAATGAGCAGTTCTTC.

The CDR3 region is CASTPGGTVNNEQFF. In DNA form, the CDR3 reads TGTGCCAGCACCCCAGGCGGGACAGTTAACAATGAGCAGTTCTTC. The V and J genes are TRBV28 and TRBJ2-1; D is perhaps TRBD1 (7 bases). V lost 7 bases, J lost 5 bases, and 18 bases lay in between. The CDR3 extends over 15 amino acids. Per germline, CDR1 MDHEN and CDR2 SYDVKM.

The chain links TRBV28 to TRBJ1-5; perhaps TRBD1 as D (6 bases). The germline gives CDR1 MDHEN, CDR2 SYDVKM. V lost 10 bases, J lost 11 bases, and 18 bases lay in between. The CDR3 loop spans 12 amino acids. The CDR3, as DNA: TGTGCCATCAGGGCGCGGCCAGGGGCCCAGCATTTT. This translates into CAIRARPGAQHF.